This TCR beta chain was recovered during a study of T-cell reconstitution after alpha-beta-depleted transplantation in children. Findings and limits, study-wide: Newly produced T cells mostly accounted for T-cell counts and diversity one year post-transplant. About two months after transplant, alpha-beta T cells reportedly came from several hundred expanded graft clones.

Unique molecular identifiers were incorporated into the prepared TCRbeta library. TCRdb reanalysed the PCR reads using MiXCR and keeps one entry per CDR3 protein. This sample has roughly 790,000 distinct CDR3 sequences, with approximately 15% found just once. With regard to this clonotype: Antigen unknown.

The specimen comprised PBMCs, mostly from graft donor cells, sampled 360 days after TCRalphabeta/CD19-depleted stem cell transplant. This TCR came from a male patient younger than 18 who had a stem cell transplant for acute lymphoblastic leukemia, so the T cells may come from the graft donor.

CDR3 sequence: CASSSRTSGRAIVNEQFF. In DNA, the CDR3 is TGCGCCAGCAGCTCAAGGACTAGCGGGAGGGCCATCGTCAATGAGCAGTTCTTC. The chain uses TRBV5-1 and TRBJ2-1, with TRBD2 matching 15 bases. Germline V gene sequence: CDR1 SGHRS, CDR2 YFSETQ. Trimming took 3 bases from V and 6 from J; bases not matched to a gene: 10. The CDR3 runs 18 residues.